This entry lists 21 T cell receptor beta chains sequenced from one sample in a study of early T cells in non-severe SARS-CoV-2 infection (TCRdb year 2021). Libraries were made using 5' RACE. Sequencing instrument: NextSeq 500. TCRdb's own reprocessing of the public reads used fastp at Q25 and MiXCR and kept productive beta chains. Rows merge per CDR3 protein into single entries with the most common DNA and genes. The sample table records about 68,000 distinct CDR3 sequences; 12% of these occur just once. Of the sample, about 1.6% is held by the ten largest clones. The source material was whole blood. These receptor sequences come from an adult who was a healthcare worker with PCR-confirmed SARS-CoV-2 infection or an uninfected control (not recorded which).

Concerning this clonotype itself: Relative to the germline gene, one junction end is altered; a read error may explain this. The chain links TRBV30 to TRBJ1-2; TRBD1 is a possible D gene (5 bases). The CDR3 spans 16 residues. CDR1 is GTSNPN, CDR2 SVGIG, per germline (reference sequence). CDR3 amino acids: CAWSPRGAFPPHGCTF. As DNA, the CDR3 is TGTGCCTGGAGTCCTCGAGGGGCTTTTCCCCCCCATGGCTGCACCTTC.

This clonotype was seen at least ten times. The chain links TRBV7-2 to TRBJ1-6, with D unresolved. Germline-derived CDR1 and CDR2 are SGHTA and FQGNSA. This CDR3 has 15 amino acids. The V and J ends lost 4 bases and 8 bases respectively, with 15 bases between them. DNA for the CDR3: TGTGCCAGCAGCTCCGGGTCCTTAACACATTCACCCCTCCACTTT. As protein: CASSSGSLTHSPLHF. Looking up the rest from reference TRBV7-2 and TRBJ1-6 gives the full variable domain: GAGVSQSPSNKVTEKGKDVELRCDPISGHTALYWYRQSLGQGLEFLIYFQGNSAPDKSGLPSDRFSAERTGGSVSTLTIQRTQQEDSAVYLCASSSGSLTHSPLHFGNGTRLTVT.

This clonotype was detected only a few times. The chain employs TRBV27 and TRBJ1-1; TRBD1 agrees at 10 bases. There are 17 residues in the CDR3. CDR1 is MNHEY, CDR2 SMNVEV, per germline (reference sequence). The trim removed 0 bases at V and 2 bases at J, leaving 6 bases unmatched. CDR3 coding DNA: TGTGCCAGCAGTTTATCGACAGGGGGCCTGAGAAACACTGAAGCTTTCTTT. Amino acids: CASSLSTGGLRNTEAFF.

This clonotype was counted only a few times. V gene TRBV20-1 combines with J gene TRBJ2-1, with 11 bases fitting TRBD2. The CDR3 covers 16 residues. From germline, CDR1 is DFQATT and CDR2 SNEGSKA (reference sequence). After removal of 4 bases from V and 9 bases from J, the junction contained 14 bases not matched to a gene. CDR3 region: CSAKGDGTSGTFEQFF. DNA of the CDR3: TGCAGTGCTAAGGGGGATGGGACTAGCGGAACCTTTGAGCAGTTCTTC.

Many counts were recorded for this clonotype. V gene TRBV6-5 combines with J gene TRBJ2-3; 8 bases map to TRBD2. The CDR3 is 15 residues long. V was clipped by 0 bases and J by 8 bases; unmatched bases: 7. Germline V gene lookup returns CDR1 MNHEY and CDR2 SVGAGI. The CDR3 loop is CASSYSGRGLVTQYF. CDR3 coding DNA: TGTGCCAGCAGTTACTCGGGCAGGGGACTAGTTACGCAGTATTTT.

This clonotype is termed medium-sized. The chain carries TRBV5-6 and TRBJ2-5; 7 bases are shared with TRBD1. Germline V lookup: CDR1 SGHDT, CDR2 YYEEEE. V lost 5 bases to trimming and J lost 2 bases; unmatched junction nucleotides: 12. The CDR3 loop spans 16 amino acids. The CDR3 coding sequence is TGTGCCAGCAGTCCATTCAGGGGGTTCGGACAAGAGACCCAGTACTTC. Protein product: CASSPFRGFGQETQYF.

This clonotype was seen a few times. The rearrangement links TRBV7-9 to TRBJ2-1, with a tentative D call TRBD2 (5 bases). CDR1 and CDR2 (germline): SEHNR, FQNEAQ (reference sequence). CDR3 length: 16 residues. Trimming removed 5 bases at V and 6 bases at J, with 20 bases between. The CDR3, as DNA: TGTGCCAGCAGCCCCCCCCGAGGGTCCCCCGGCAATGAGCAGTTCTTC. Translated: CASSPPRGSPGNEQFF.

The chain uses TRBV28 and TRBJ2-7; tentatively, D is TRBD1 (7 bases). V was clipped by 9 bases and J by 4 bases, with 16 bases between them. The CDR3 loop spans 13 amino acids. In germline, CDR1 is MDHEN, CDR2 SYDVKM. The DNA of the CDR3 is TGTGCCAGTGCGGGACAGCCTTTGTACGAGCAGTACTTC. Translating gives CASAGQPLYEQYF.

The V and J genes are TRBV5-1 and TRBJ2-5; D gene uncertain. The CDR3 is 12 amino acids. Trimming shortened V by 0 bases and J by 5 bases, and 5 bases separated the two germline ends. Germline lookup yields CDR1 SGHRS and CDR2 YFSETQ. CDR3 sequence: CASSLVGETQYF. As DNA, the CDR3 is TGCGCCAGCAGCTTGGTGGGCGAGACCCAGTACTTC. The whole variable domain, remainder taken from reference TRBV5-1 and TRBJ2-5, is KAGVTQTPRYLIKTRGQQVTLSCSPISGHRSVSWYQQTPGQGLQFLFEYFSETQRNKGNFPGRFSGRQFSNSRSEMNVSTLELGDSALYLCASSLVGETQYFGPGTRLLVL.

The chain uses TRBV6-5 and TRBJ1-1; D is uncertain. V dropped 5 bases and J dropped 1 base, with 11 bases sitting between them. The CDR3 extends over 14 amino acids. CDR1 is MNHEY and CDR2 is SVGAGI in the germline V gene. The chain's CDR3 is CASSLRSGNTEAFF. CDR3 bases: TGTGCCAGCAGTCTTAGGTCAGGGAACACTGAAGCTTTCTTT.

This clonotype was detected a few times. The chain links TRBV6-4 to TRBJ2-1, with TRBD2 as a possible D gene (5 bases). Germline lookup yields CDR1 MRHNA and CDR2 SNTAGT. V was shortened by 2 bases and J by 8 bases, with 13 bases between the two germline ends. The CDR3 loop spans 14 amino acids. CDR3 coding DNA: TGTGCCAGCAGTGACGTGTCGGGGAGCGATGAGCAGTTCTTC. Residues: CASSDVSGSDEQFF.

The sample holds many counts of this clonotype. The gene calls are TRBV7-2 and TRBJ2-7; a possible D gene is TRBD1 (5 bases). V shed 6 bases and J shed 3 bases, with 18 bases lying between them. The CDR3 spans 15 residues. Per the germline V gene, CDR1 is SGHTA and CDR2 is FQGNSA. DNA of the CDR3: TGTGCCAGCAGGAAACTCCAGGGAACGCGCTACGAGCAGTACTTC. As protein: CASRKLQGTRYEQYF.

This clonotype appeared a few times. The CDR3 sequence is CASSPPRGAGQPQHF. CDR3 sequence (DNA): TGTGCCAGCTCACCACCGCGGGGCGCGGGTCAGCCCCAGCATTTT. This chain joins TRBV18 and TRBJ1-5; D is possibly TRBD1 (5 bases). V shed 0 bases and J shed 6 bases, with 12 bases lying between them. Germline lookup yields CDR1 KGHSH and CDR2 LQKENI. This CDR3 is 15 amino acids long. Full variable domain (remainder filled in from reference TRBV18 and TRBJ1-5): NAGVMQNPRHLVRRRGQEARLRCSPMKGHSHVYWYRQLPEEGLKFMVYLQKENIIDESGMPKERFSAEFPKEGPSILRIQQVVRGDSAAYFCASSPPRGAGQPQHFGDGTRLSIL.

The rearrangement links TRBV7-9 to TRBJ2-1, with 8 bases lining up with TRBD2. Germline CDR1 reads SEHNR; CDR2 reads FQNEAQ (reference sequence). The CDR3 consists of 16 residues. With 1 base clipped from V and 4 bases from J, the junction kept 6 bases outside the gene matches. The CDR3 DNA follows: TGTGCCAGCAGCTTAGGCGCCGAGCGGGGGTACAATGAGCAGTTCTTC. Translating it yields CASSLGAERGYNEQFF.

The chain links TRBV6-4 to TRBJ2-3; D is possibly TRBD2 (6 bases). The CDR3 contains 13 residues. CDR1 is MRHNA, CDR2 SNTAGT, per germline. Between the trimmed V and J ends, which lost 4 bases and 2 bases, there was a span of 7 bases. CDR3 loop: CASSAGDTDTQYF. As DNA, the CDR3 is TGTGCCAGCAGTGCGGGGGACACAGATACGCAGTATTTT.

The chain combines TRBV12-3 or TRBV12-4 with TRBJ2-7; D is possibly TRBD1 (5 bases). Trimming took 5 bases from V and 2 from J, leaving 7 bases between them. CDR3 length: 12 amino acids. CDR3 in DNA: TGTGCCAGCAGTGGGGCTCCCTACGAGCAGTACTTC. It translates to CASSGAPYEQYF.

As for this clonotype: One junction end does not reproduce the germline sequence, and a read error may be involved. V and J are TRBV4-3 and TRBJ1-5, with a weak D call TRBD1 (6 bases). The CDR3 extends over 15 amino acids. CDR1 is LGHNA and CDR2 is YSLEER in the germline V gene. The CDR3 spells CAGSQDGQGNQPQHF. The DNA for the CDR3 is TGCGCCGGCAGCCAAGATGGCCAGGGGAATCAGCCCCAGCATTTT.

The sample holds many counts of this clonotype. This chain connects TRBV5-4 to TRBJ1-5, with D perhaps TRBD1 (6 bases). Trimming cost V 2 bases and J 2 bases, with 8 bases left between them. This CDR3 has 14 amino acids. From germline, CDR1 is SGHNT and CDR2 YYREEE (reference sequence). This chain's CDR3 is CASSLQGGNQPQHF. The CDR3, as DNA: TGTGCCAGCAGCTTACAGGGCGGCAATCAGCCCCAGCATTTT.

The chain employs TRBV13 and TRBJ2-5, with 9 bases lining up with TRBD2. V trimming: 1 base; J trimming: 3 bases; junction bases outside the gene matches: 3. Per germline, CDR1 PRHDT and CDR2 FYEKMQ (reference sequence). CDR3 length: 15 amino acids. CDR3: CASSLAASGKETQYF. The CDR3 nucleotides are TGTGCCAGCAGCTTAGCGGCTAGCGGGAAAGAGACCCAGTACTTC. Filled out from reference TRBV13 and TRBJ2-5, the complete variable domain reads AAGVIQSPRHLIKEKRETATLKCYPIPRHDTVYWYQQGPGQDPQFLISFYEKMQSDKGSIPDRFSAQQFSDYHSELNMSSLELGDSALYFCASSLAASGKETQYFGPGTRLLVL.

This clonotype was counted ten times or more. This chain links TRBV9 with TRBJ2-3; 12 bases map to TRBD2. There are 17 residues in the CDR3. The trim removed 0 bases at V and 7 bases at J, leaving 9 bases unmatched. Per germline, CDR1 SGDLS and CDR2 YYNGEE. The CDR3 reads CASSVGATSGSSHTQYF. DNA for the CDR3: TGTGCCAGCAGCGTAGGGGCGACTAGCGGGAGCAGTCATACGCAGTATTTT. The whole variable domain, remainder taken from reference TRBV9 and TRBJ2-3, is DSGVTQTPKHLITATGQRVTLRCSPRSGDLSVYWYQQSLDQGLQFLIQYYNGEERAKGNILERFSAQQFPDLHSELNLSSLELGDSALYFCASSVGATSGSSHTQYFGPGTRLTVL.

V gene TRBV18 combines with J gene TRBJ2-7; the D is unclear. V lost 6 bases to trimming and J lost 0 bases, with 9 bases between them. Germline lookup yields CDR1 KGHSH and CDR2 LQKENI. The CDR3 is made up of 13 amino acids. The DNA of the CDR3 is TGTGCCAGCTCGGACGATAGCTCCTACGAGCAGTACTTC. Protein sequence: CASSDDSSYEQYF.